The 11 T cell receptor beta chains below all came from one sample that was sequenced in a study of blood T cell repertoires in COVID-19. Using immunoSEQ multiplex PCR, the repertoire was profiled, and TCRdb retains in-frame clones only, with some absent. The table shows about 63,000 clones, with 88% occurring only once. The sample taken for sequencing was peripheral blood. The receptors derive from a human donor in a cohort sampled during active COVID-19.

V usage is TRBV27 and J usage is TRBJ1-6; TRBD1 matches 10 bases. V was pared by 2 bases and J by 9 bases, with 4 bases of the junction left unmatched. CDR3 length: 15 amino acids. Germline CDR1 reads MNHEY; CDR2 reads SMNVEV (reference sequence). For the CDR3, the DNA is TGTGCCAGCAGTTTACTCGGGACAGGGGTTTCACCCCTCCACTTT. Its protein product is CASSLLGTGVSPLHF.

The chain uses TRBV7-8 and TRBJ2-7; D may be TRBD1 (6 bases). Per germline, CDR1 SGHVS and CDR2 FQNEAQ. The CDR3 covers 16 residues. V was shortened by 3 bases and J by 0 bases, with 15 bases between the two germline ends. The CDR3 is CASSFSTGTLSYEQYF. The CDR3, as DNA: TGTGCCAGCAGCTTCAGTACAGGGACGCTCTCCTACGAGCAGTACTTC.

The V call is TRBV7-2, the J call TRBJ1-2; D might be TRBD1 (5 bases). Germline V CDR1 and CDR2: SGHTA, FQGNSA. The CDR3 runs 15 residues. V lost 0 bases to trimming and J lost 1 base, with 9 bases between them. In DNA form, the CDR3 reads TGTGCCAGCAGCTTAGCGACAGAGATTAACTATGGCTACACCTTC. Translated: CASSLATEINYGYTF. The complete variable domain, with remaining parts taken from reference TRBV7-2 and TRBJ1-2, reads GAGVSQSPSNKVTEKGKDVELRCDPISGHTALYWYRQSLGQGLEFLIYFQGNSAPDKSGLPSDRFSAERTGGSVSTLTIQRTQQEDSAVYLCASSLATEINYGYTFGSGTRLTVV.

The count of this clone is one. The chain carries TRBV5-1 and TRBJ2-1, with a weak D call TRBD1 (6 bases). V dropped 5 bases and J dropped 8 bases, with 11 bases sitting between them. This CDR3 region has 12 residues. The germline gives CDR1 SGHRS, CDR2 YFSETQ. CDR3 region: CASREGGDEQFF. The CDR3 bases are TGCGCCAGCAGGGAAGGGGGTGATGAGCAGTTCTTC. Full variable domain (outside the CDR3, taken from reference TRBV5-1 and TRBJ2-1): KAGVTQTPRYLIKTRGQQVTLSCSPISGHRSVSWYQQTPGQGLQFLFEYFSETQRNKGNFPGRFSGRQFSNSRSEMNVSTLELGDSALYLCASREGGDEQFFGPGTRLTVL.

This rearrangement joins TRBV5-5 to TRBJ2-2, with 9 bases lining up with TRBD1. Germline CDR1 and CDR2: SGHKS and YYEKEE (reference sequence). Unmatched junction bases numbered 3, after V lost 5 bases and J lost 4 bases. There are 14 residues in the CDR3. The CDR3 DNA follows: TGTGCCAGCAGGCCGGGACAGGGCACCGGGGAGCTGTTTTTT. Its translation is CASRPGQGTGELFF.

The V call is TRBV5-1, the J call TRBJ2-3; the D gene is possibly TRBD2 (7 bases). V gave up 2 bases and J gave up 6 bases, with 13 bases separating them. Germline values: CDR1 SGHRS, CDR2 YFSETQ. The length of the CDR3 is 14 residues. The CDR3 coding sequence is TGCGCCAGCAGCTTAGGGGGGGCCGACGATACGCAGTATTTT. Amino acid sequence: CASSLGGADDTQYF.

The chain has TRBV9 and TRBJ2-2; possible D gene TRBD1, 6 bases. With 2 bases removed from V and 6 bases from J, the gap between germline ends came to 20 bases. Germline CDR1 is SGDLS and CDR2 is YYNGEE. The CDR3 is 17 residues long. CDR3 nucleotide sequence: TGTGCCAGCAGCGTCCAAAAACGGACAGAATATCCCGGGGAGCTGTTTTTT. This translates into CASSVQKRTEYPGELFF.

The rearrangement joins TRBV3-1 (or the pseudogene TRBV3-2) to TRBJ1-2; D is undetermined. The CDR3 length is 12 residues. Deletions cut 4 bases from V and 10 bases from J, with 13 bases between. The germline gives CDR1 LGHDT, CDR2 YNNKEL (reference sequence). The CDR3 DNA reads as TGTGCCAGCAGCCGCACGGGGTCGGCCTACACCTTC. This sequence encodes CASSRTGSAYTF.

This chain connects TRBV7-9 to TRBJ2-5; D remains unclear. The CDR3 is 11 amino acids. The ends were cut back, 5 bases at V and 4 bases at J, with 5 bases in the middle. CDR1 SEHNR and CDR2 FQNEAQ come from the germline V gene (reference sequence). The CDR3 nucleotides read TGTGCCAGCAGCCAGCGAGAGACCCAGTACTTC. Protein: CASSQRETQYF.

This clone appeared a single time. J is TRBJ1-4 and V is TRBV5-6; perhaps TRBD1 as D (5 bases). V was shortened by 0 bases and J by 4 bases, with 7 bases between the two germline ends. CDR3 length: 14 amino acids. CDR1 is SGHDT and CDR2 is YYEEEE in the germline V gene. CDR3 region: CASSLGQINEKLFF. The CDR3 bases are TGTGCCAGCAGCTTGGGACAGATTAATGAAAAACTGTTTTTT.

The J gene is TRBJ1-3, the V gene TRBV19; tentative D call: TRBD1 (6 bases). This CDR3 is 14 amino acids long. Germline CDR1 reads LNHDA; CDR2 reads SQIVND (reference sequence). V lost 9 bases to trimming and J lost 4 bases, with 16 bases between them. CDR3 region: CASQPPGQGNTIYF. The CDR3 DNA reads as TGTGCCAGCCAACCTCCGGGACAAGGAAACACCATATATTTT.